This TCR beta chain was identified in a study of T-cell reconstitution after alpha-beta-depleted transplantation in children. Study results and limitations: TCRbeta diversity was high at day 60 in some patients (a result of surviving recipient T cells and thymic progenitors).

This clonotype occurred a few times. Its antigen is still unknown. Unique molecular identifiers were incorporated during preparation of the TCRbeta library. Using its own MiXCR run on the PCR reads, TCRdb lists one record per CDR3 protein. The data hold approximately 650,000 distinct CDR3 sequences, with around 13% observed a single time. Trimming left V 5 bases short and J 4 bases short, with 13 bases between. Germline CDR1 and CDR2: SEHNR and FQNEAQ (reference sequence). The CDR3 runs to 14 residues. V usage is TRBV7-9 and J usage is TRBJ2-3; D gene unclear. The source was PBMCs, collected before TCRalphabeta/CD19-depleted stem cell transplant. The sequence was collected from a girl aged 2 to 10 with congenital amegakaryocytic thrombocytopenia, due to receive a stem cell transplant. CDR3 coding DNA: TGTGCCAGCAGCATCCCAGAGGCCTCAGATACGCAGTATTTT. It encodes CASSIPEASDTQYF.